Listed below are T cell receptor beta chains from one sample, sequenced in a study of cytomegalovirus exposure and HLA in healthy donors. The table came from immunoSEQ multiplex PCR; TCRdb's copy has only in-frame clones and leaves some out. The sample records about 250,000 clones, roughly 80% being singletons. Sequencing was done on a sample of PBMCs. The receptors were gathered from a girl aged 2-9 years in good health and CMV-seronegative. The CDR3 runs from the conserved cysteine through the conserved F or W. The D gene is left open where the match is weak. Clone size is shown for a subset of rows, as once, few, many or a class of expanded clone.

j_call | d_call | v_call | clone_size | cdr3_length | cdr3_nt | cdr3_aa
TRBJ1-5 | - | TRBV6-1 | once | 13 | TGTGCCAGCAGTGACAGGTTTTTCGAGCCCCAGCATTTT | CASSDRFFEPQHF
TRBJ2-1 | - | TRBV6-5 | - | 14 | TGTGCCAGCAGTTACTCGTGGGCCCTCAATGAGCAGTTCTTC | CASSYSWALNEQFF
TRBJ2-7 | TRBD2 | TRBV5-1 | - | 17 | TGCGCCAGCAGCCTGGGGACTAGCGGGAAAGGGGACTACGAGCAGTACTTC | CASSLGTSGKGDYEQYF
TRBJ2-5 | - | TRBV9 | few | 14 | TGTGCCAGCAGCGTATCCGGGGTCCAAGAGACCCAGTACTTC | CASSVSGVQETQYF
TRBJ1-2 | - | TRBV21-1 | few | 13 | TGTGCCAGCAGCAAAGCCGGGGGGCAAGGCTACACCTTC | CASSKAGGQGYTF
TRBJ2-7 | - | TRBV30 | - | 13 | TGTGCCTGGAGTGTGGTTGGGGGGGCCGAGCAGTACTTC | CAWSVVGGAEQYF
TRBJ2-3 | TRBD2 | TRBV27 | - | 16 | TGTGCCAGCAGTATGCTAGCGGGATGGGGGAGGAATACGCAGTATTTT | CASSMLAGWGRNTQYF
TRBJ1-2 | TRBD1 | TRBV2 | few | 14 | TGTGCCAGCACCCTATCGGGACAGGGTTATGGCTACACCTTC | CASTLSGQGYGYTF
TRBJ1-1 | TRBD1 | TRBV7-2 | - | 14 | TGTGCCAGCAGCTCACAGGGGGCTGACACTGAAGCTTTCTTT | CASSSQGADTEAFF
TRBJ2-7 | - | TRBV19 | - | 14 | TGTGCCAGTAGCCCTGCTGGGCAGGGGTACGAGCAGTACTTC | CASSPAGQGYEQYF
TRBJ1-4 | - | TRBV15 | - | 15 | TGTGCCACCAGCGGCCGCCCCAAAGCGGATGAAAAACTGTTTTTT | CATSGRPKADEKLFF
TRBJ1-2 | TRBD1 | TRBV7-9 | - | 12 | TGTGCCAGCAGCCCGACAGGGATCGGCTACACCTTC | CASSPTGIGYTF
TRBJ1-2 | - | TRBV9 | - | 15 | TGTGCCAGCAGCCCTGCAGACAGGCCGGTATATGGCTACACCTTC | CASSPADRPVYGYTF
TRBJ1-1 | TRBD1 | TRBV4-1 | - | 17 | TGCGCCAGCAGCCAAGTGAGGGGGCGCAGGATGAACACTGAAGCTTTCTTT | CASSQVRGRRMNTEAFF
TRBJ2-7 | - | TRBV4-2 | - | 17 | TGTGCCAGCAGCCAAGATTCTGATTCAGACTTACCCTACGAGCAGTACTTC | CASSQDSDSDLPYEQYF
TRBJ1-1 | - | TRBV7-8 | - | 13 | TGTGCCAGCAGCTTAACAGGGAACACTGAAGCTTTCTTT | CASSLTGNTEAFF
TRBJ2-3 | - | TRBV5-5 | - | 13 | TGTGCCAGCAGCTTGGACTCGCGGGATACGCAGTATTTT | CASSLDSRDTQYF
TRBJ2-1 | TRBD1 | TRBV6-4 | - | 16 | TGTGCCAGCAGCATCCAACCGGGACAGGGGCACAATGAGCAGTTCTTC | CASSIQPGQGHNEQFF
TRBJ1-1 | - | TRBV28 | - | 16 | TGTGCCAGCAGTCTACCAGGGGCCGCCATGAACACTGAAGCTTTCTTT | CASSLPGAAMNTEAFF
TRBJ2-5 | TRBD1 | TRBV28 | - | 16 | TGTGCCAGCAGTTCCCCCTCACAGGGGCCGGGAGAGACCCAGTACTTC | CASSSPSQGPGETQYF
TRBJ1-5 | TRBD1 | TRBV2 | once | 15 | TGTGCCAGCAGGTCACAGGGGTTGTACAATCAGCCCCAGCATTTT | CASRSQGLYNQPQHF
TRBJ1-5 | - | TRBV7-9 | - | 15 | TGTGCCAGCAGCTTGTCGGCAGGGGAGAATCAGCCCCAGCATTTT | CASSLSAGENQPQHF
TRBJ2-2 | - | TRBV25-1 | once | 15 | TGTGCCAGCATTGATCACACAGATCGCACCGGGGAGCTGTTTTTT | CASIDHTDRTGELFF
TRBJ2-3 | TRBD1 | TRBV25-1 | - | 15 | TGTGCCAGCAGTGAGTTCCAGGGGGCAAGAGATACGCAGTATTTT | CASSEFQGARDTQYF
TRBJ2-7 | TRBD1 | TRBV5-5 | once | 16 | TGTGCCAGCAGCTTACTTACAGGGGTTAGCTCCTACGAGCAGTACTTC | CASSLLTGVSSYEQYF
TRBJ2-5 | TRBD2 | TRBV10-3 | - | 16 | TGTGCCATCAGGGCCGGGACTAGCGGAGACCAAGAGACCCAGTACTTC | CAIRAGTSGDQETQYF
TRBJ1-2 | - | TRBV20-1 | - | 10 | TGCAGCCGGGGGTTCTATGGCTACACCTTC | CSRGFYGYTF
TRBJ2-1 | TRBD2 | TRBV28 | - | 16 | TGTGCCAGCAGTTTGCTGACTAGCGGGGGCCACAATGAGCAGTTCTTC | CASSLLTSGGHNEQFF
TRBJ2-5 | - | TRBV19 | few | 15 | TGTGCCAGTAGTATATTAAGGTTGCGAGAGACTATCCAGTACTTC | CASSILRLRETIQYF
TRBJ1-1 | - | TRBV7-9 | - | 15 | TGTTCCAGCAGCGAAAGAGGTGGGGCGAACACTGAAGCTTTCTTT | CSSSERGGANTEAFF
TRBJ2-7 | - | TRBV21-1 | - | 13 | TGTGCCAGCATCCCCAGGTTCTCCTACGAGCAGTACTTC | CASIPRFSYEQYF
TRBJ2-7 | - | TRBV7-9 | - | 16 | TGTGCCAGCAGCTTGTGGGACATGTTTGGAGTCTACGAGCAGTACTTC | CASSLWDMFGVYEQYF
TRBJ1-2 | - | TRBV19 | - | 18 | TGTGCCAGTACCCCCTACAGGTTAGGCGTCTCGGAAAACTATGGCTACACCTTC | CASTPYRLGVSENYGYTF
TRBJ2-5 | TRBD2 | TRBV9 | - | 16 | TGTGCCAGCAGCGTAGCTGGGACTAGGATAGGCGAGACCCAGTACTTC | CASSVAGTRIGETQYF
TRBJ2-2 | TRBD1 | TRBV2 | - | 15 | TGTGCCAGCAGTGAACCAGACAGGGACACCGGGGAGCTGTTTTTT | CASSEPDRDTGELFF
TRBJ2-7 | - | TRBV5-1 | - | 17 | TGCGCCAGCAGCTCGCCCGGTACGGGGGGCTGGTCCTACGAGCAGTACTTC | CASSSPGTGGWSYEQYF
TRBJ1-1 | - | TRBV28 | few | 10 | TGTGCCAGCAGTTCCAAACAGGCTTTCTTT | CASSSKQAFF
TRBJ2-2 | TRBD1 | TRBV28 | few | 15 | TGTGCCAGCAGTCGACCCGGGACAGCCCACGGGGAGCTGTTTTTT | CASSRPGTAHGELFF
TRBJ1-1 | - | TRBV2 | - | 13 | TGTGCCAGCAACCCCCCGGGGGGTACTGAAGCTTTCTTT | CASNPPGGTEAFF
TRBJ2-7 | TRBD2 | TRBV30 | once | 13 | TGTGCCTGGAGTGTACTCGCGGGAGGCGAGCAGTACTTC | CAWSVLAGGEQYF
TRBJ1-1 | - | TRBV19 | - | 13 | TGTGCCAGTAGCCGGGACACATACACTGAAGCTTTCTTT | CASSRDTYTEAFF
TRBJ2-7 | TRBD1 | TRBV7-8 | - | 14 | TGTGCCAGCAGCCCACGGCTCCAGGGGGTCGAGCAGTACTTC | CASSPRLQGVEQYF